This TCR beta chain was identified in a study of identical twins. Overall study results and limits: One should note that invariant MAIT and iNKT cells could partly confound zero-insertion analyses. Twin-shared out-of-frame alpha sequences were enriched for low generation probability. Findings came from cross-sectional statistics, without long-term follow-up of donors.

With regard to this clonotype: Its antigen is still unknown.

Per the germline V gene, CDR1 is SQVTM and CDR2 is ANQGSEA. CDR3 length: 13 amino acids. J lost 3 bases, V lost 7 bases, and 7 bases had no gene match. TCRdb ran MiXCR on the 5' RACE reads and lists one entry per CDR3 protein. This repertoire shows a few hundred thousand distinct CDR3 sequences, over 9% found once; its top ten account for roughly 7%. The donor group consisted entirely of healthy Caucasians. The sample was also reused in another study, on yellow fever vaccine responses in identical twins.

The TCR sequence derives from a woman aged 18-30 years in good health. The rearrangement links TRBV29-1 to TRBJ2-7; 9 nucleotides match TRBD1. The sequencing input was CD8+ T cells sorted from blood. CDR3 DNA sequence: TGCAGCGCAAGGACAGGGGACAGCTACGAGCAGTACTTC. This encodes CSARTGDSYEQYF.